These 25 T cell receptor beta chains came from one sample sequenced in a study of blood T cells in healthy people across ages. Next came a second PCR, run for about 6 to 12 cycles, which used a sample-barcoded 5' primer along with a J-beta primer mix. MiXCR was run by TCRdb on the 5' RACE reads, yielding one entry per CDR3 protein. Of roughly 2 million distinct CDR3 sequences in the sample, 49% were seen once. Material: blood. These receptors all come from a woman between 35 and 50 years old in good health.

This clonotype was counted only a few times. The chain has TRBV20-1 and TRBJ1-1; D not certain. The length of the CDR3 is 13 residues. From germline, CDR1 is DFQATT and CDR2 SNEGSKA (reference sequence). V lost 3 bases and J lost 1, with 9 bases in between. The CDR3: CSASVVPNTEAFF. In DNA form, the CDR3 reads TGCAGTGCTAGTGTCGTCCCGAACACTGAAGCTTTCTTT.

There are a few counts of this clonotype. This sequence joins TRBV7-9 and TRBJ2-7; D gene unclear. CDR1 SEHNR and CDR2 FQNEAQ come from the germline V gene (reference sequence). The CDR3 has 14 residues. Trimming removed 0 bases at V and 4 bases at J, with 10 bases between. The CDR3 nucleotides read TGTGCCAGCAGCTTAGCGTCAGGATTATACGAGCAGTACTTC. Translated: CASSLASGLYEQYF.

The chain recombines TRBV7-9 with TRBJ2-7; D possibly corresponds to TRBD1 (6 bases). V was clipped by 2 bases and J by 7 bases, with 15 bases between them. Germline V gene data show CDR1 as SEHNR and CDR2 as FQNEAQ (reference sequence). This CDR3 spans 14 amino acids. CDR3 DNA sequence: TGTGCCAGCAGCTTACAGGGGACCTACAATGAGCAGTACTTC. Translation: CASSLQGTYNEQYF.

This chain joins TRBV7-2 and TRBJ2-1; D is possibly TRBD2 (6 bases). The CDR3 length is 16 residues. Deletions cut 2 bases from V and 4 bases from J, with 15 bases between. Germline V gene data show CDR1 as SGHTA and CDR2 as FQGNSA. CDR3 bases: TGTGCCAGCAGCTTATACCCGGAGGGACCTTACAATGAGCAGTTCTTC. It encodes CASSLYPEGPYNEQFF.

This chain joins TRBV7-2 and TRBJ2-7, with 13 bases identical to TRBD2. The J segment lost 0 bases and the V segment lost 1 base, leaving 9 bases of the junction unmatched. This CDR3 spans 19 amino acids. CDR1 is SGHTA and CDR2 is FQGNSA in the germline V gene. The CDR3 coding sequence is TGTGCCAGCAGCTTAGTCGGGACTAGCGGGGCCCAGTACTCCTACGAGCAGTACTTC. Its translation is CASSLVGTSGAQYSYEQYF.

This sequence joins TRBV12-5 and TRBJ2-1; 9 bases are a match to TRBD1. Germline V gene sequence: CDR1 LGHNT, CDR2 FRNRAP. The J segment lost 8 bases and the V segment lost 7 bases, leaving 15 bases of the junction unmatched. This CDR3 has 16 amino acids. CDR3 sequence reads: CASAIPPGTGIHEQFF. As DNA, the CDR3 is TGTGCTAGTGCCATTCCCCCCGGGACAGGGATTCATGAGCAGTTCTTC.

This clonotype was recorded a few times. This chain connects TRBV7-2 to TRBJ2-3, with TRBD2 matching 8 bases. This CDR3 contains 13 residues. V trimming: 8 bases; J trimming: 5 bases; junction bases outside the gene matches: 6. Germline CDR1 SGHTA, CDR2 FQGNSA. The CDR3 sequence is CASYSGVRDTQYF. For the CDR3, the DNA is TGTGCCAGCTATAGCGGGGTTCGAGATACGCAGTATTTT.

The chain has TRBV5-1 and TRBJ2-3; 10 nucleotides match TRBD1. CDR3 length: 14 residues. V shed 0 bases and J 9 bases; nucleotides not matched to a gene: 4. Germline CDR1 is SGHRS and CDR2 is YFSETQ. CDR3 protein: CASSLGQDRGTQYF. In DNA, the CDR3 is TGCGCCAGCAGCTTGGGGCAGGACAGGGGGACGCAGTATTTT.

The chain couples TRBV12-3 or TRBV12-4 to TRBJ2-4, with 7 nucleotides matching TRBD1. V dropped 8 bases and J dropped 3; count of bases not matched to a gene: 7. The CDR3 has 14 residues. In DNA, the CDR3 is TGTGCCAGCGGACAGGTAGCTCTCAAAAACATTCAGTACTTC. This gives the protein CASGQVALKNIQYF.

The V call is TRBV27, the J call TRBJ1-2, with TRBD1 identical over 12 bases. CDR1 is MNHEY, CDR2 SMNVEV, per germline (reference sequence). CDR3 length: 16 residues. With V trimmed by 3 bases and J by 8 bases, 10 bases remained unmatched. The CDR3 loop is CASSFDGTGGGKGYTF. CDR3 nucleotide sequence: TGTGCCAGCAGTTTTGACGGGACAGGGGGCGGTAAAGGCTACACCTTC.

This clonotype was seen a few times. CDR3 amino acids: CASSLSSSGRLSTDTQYF. The CDR3 nucleotides are TGTGCCAGCAGCTTATCCTCTAGCGGGAGGCTGTCCACAGATACGCAGTATTTT. The rearrangement joins TRBV7-3 to TRBJ2-3; 11 bases line up with TRBD2. Germline CDR1 SGHTA, CDR2 FQGTGA. V lost 2 bases to trimming and J lost 2 bases; unmatched junction nucleotides: 9. The CDR3 has 18 residues.

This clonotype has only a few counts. CDR3 loop: CASSVGGGNYNEQFF. In nucleotides, the CDR3 is TGTGCCAGCAGCGTAGGGGGTGGGAACTACAATGAGCAGTTCTTC. This chain links TRBV9 with TRBJ2-1; D is unresolved. CDR1 and CDR2 (germline): SGDLS, YYNGEE. V was shortened by 0 bases and J by 3 bases, with 10 bases between the two germline ends. The CDR3 covers 15 residues.

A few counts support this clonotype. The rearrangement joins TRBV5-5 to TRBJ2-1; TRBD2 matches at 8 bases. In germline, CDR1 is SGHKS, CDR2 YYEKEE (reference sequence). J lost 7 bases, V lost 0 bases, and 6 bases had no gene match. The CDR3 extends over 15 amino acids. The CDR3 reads CASSLEGLGPNEQFF. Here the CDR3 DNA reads TGTGCCAGCAGCTTGGAGGGACTAGGACCGAATGAGCAGTTCTTC.

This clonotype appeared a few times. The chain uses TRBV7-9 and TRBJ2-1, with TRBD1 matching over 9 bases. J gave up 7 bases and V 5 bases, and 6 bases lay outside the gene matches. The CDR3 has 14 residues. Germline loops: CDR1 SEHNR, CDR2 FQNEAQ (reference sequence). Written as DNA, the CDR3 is TGTGCCAGCAGCGGGGACAGGGATATGAATGAGCAGTTCTTC. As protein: CASSGDRDMNEQFF.

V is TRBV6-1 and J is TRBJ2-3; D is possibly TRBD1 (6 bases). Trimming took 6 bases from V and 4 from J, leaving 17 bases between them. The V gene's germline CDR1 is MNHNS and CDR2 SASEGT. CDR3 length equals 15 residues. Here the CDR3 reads CASRGVTGPADTQYF. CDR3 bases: TGTGCCAGCAGAGGCGTAACAGGGCCCGCAGATACGCAGTATTTT.

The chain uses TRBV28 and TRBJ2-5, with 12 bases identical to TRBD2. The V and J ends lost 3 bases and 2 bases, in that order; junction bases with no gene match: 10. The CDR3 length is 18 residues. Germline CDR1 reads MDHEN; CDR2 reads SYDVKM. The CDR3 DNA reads TGTGCCAGCAGTTTTGAGCAACTAGCGGGGGGTCTACAAGAGACCCAGTACTTC. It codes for CASSFEQLAGGLQETQYF. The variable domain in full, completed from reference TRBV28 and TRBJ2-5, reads DVKVTQSSRYLVKRTGEKVFLECVQDMDHENMFWYRQDPGLGLRLIYFSYDVKMKEKGDIPEGYSVSREKKERFSLILESASTNQTSMYLCASSFEQLAGGLQETQYFGPGTRLLVL.

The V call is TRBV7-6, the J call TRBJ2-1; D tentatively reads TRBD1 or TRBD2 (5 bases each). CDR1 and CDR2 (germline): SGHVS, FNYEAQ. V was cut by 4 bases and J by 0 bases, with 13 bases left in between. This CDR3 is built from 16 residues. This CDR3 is CASSSLEGSSYNEQFF. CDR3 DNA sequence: TGTGCCAGCAGCTCACTTGAGGGGAGCTCCTACAATGAGCAGTTCTTC.

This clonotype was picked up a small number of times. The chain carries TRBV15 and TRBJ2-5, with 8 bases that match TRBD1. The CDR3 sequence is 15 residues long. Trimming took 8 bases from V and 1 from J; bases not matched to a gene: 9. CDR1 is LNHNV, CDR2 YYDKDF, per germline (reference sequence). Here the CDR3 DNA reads TGTGCCACCTTAGGGACAGGCATACTCCAAGAGACCCAGTACTTC. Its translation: CATLGTGILQETQYF.

For the CDR3, the DNA is TGTGCCAGCAGTTCCGCGACCCGAGGCCTAAACTATGGCTACACCTTC. Translation gives CASSSATRGLNYGYTF. The V call is TRBV7-6, the J call TRBJ1-2; D call uncertain. The CDR3 spans 16 residues. Looked up from germline, CDR1 is SGHVS and CDR2 is FNYEAQ. V was shortened by 6 bases and J by 2 bases, with 19 bases between the two germline ends.

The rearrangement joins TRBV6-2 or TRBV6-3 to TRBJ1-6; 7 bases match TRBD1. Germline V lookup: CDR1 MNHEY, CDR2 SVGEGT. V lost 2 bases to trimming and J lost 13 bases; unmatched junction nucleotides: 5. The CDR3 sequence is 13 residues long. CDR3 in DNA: TGTGCCAGCAGTTACGACAGGGACCTCCCCCTCCACTTT. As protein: CASSYDRDLPLHF.

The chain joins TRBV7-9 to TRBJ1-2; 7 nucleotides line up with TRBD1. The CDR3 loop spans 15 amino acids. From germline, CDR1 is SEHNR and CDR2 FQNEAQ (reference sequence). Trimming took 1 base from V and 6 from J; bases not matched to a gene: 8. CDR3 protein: CASSLGGGAGHGYTF. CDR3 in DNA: TGTGCCAGCAGCTTAGGAGGGGGCGCCGGGCATGGCTACACCTTC.

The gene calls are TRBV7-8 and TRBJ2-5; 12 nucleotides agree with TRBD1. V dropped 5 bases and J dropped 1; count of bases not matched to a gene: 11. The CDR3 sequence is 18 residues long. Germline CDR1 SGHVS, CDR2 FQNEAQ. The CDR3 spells CASSPRDRGLTTQETQYF. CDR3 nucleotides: TGTGCCAGCAGCCCCCGGGACAGGGGGCTAACCACCCAAGAGACCCAGTACTTC.

The CDR3 loop reads CASSLIPASYEQYF. The DNA for the CDR3 is TGCGCCAGCAGCTTGATACCCGCCTCCTACGAGCAGTACTTC. V gene TRBV5-1 combines with J gene TRBJ2-7, with D unresolved. The CDR3 consists of 14 residues. CDR1 is SGHRS, CDR2 YFSETQ, per germline. The ends were cut back, 1 base at V and 0 bases at J, with 8 bases in the middle.

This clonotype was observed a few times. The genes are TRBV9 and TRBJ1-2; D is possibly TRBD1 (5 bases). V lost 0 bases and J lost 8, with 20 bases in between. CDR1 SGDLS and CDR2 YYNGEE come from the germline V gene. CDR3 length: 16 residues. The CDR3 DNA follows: TGTGCCAGCAGCGTAGCTCTGGGGGGACGAAGGTACGGCTACACCTTC. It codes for CASSVALGGRRYGYTF.

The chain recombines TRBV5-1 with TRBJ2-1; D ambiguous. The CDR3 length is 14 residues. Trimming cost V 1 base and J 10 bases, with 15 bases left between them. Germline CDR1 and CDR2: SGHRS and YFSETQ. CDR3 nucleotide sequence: TGCGCCAGCAGCTTGCCGCGGAGCTCCTACGAGCAGTTCTTC. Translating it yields CASSLPRSSYEQFF.